Sequencing of this T cell receptor beta chain was carried out in a study of blood T cell repertoires in COVID-19. Across the study: Donors in the United States, Italy and Spain gave samples during acute or convalescent COVID-19. Nucleic acid was either cDNA or gDNA, and it came from T cells, B-cell-depleted T cells, or PBMCs.

CDR1 SGHNT and CDR2 YENEEA come from the germline V gene. The CDR3 is 15 amino acids. Trimming removed 0 bases at V and 6 bases at J, with 12 bases between. Per the original data handling: By means of reference gene primer amplification, nucleated cell counts were estimated. Repertoires were generated with immunoSEQ multiplex PCR, while TCRdb's copy carries only in-frame clones and drops some. Clonal size and the V and J genes are those of that table, whereas D and trimming came from the DNA. The sample contains under 200,000 clones, around 80% of which appear only once. This chain uses TRBV11-3 with TRBJ2-1, with a tentative D call TRBD1 (5 bases). This clonotype originated in a young man with active or convalescent COVID-19. Material: peripheral blood. This CDR3 reads CASSLDSRVGNEQFF. The DNA for the CDR3 is TGTGCCAGCAGCTTAGATTCCAGGGTCGGCAATGAGCAGTTCTTC. The full variable domain, with the rest looked up from reference TRBV11-3 and TRBJ2-1, is EAGVVQSPRYKIIEKKQPVAFWCNPISGHNTLYWYLQNLGQGPELLIRYENEEAVDDSQLPKDRFSAERLKGVDSTLKIQPAELGDSAVYLCASSLDSRVGNEQFFGPGTRLTVL.